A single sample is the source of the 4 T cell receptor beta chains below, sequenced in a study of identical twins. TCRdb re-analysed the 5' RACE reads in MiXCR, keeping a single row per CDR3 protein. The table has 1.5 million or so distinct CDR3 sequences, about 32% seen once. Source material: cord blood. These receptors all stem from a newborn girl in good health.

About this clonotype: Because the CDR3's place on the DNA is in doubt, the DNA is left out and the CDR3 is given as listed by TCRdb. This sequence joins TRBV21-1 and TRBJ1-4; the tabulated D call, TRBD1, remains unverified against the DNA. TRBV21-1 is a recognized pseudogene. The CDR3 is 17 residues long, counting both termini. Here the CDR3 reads CASSKVGQGAENEKLFF.

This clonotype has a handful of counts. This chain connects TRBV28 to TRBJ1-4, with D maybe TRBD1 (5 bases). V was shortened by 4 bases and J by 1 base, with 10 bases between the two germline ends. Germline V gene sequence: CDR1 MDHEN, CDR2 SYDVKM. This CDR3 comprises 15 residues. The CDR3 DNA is TGTGCCAGCAGTTCTGGGGGGGGAACTAATGAAAAACTGTTTTTT. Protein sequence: CASSSGGGTNEKLFF.

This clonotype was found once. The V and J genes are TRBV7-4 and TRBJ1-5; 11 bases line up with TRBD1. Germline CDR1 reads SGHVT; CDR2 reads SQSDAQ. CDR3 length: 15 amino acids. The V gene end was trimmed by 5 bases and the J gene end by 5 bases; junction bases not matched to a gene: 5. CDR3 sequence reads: CASSPDRGLHQPQHF. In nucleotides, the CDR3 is TGTGCCAGCAGCCCGGACAGGGGGCTCCATCAGCCCCAGCATTTT.

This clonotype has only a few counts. This CDR3 is CASSPSGSWAYEQYF. DNA of the CDR3: TGTGCCAGCAGTCCTAGCGGGAGTTGGGCCTACGAGCAGTACTTC. The V gene is TRBV12-3 or TRBV12-4, the J gene TRBJ2-7, with 10 bases aligning to TRBD2. This CDR3 is 15 amino acids long. The V gene end was trimmed by 5 bases and the J gene end by 2 bases; junction bases not matched to a gene: 6.